This TCR beta chain was found in a study of blood T cell repertoires in COVID-19 (dated by TCRdb to about 2020). About the full investigation: The collaborator samples originated in the United States, Italy and Spain and spanned the acute and convalescent phases of COVID-19. The prospective study material was composed of cDNA or gDNA derived from T cells, B-cell-depleted T cells, or PBMCs. Deeply sampled blood TCRbeta repertoires from subjects exposed to, actively infected with, or recovered from COVID-19 were included in the dataset. The repertoires were released in a freely available public database meant as a resource for research on the immune response to SARS-CoV-2. Samples were obtained from the ongoing ImmuneRACE study (first 160 participants) and from some 1,200 subjects provided by 6 global collaborators. A de-identified subject ID, COVID-19 status, age in years and sex were almost always included in the sample metadata. Where available, HLA class I and class II types were taken from metadata supplied by the sample provider and were not determined by assay-based typing. Overall study results and their limits: The amount of clinical and demographic metadata varied by source and participant and was provided uncurated.

The collaborating institutions used their own protocols to collect whole blood in K2EDTA tubes. For TCRbeta analysis, collaborators shipped samples as frozen whole blood, isolated PBMCs, or DNA extracted from either of those sample types. Notes on this clone: Its cognate antigen has yet to be identified. No base quality information exists; no much larger clone differs at one position.

TCRbeta CDR3 regions were amplified from genomic DNA using the immunoSEQ Assay, a bias-controlled multiplex PCR. The original methods were these. Within the assay, amplification of reference gene primers was used to estimate how many nucleated cells each sample contained. Sequence reads were collapsed and filtered to measure the absolute abundance of every unique TCRbeta CDR3 rearrangement. Productive Simpson clonality was computed per sample as the square root of Simpson's diversity index over productive rearrangements. TCRdb mirrors the immuneACCESS table, restricted to in-frame sequences. Some clones are absent from its copies; in checked studies, under half trace to an unresolved V gene, and the reason for the others is unknown. That table is the source of V, J and clone size, and D and trimming were worked out from the DNA. The sample table records about 130,000 clones; around four fifths of these occur just once. The ten top clones hold about 13% of the sample.

Per the germline V gene (reference sequence), LGHDT is the CDR1 and YNNKEL is the CDR2. The CDR3 runs 15 amino acids, cysteine and phenylalanine included. Only CDR3 DNA remains: 45 bases, in frame from the first base. Trimming at the junction amounts to 0 bases on V and 4 bases on J, and the germline ends lie 11 bases apart. This sequence was found in a human donor in a cohort sampled during active COVID-19. The sample taken for sequencing was peripheral blood. The sequence links TRBV3-1 (or the pseudogene TRBV3-2) to TRBJ2-3, and the D gene may be TRBD2, 5 bases matching. The nucleotide sequence is given as TGTGCCAGCAGCCAAGATCCGGGGTCGGCAGATACGCAGTATTTT. Protein translation: CASSQDPGSADTQYF.